The clone carrying this T cell receptor (beta chain) was counted ten times or more. Its antigen is undetermined. The CDR3 is 12 residues long. CDR1 is SGHTA, CDR2 FQGNSA, per germline. Trimming left V 2 bases short and J 4 bases short, with 5 bases between. The data are from a study of regulatory T cells in long-lasting Graves disease. Combining iRepertoire HTBI primers with Arm-PCR of CDR3 regions, the authors built TCR beta libraries. Via MiXCR, TCRdb re-called the multiplex PCR reads, giving one row per CDR3 protein. The data contain 400,000 to 500,000 distinct CDR3 sequences, less than 25% of them singletons. Time point in this sample: persistent/refractory GD, antithyroid drugs over 5 years with positive TRAb. Making the TCR library involved RNA that had been extracted from PBMCs. The patients included were those that came from an endocrinology department in Xi'an, China. Nine milliliters of peripheral blood were taken and placed in EDTA tubes.

Study-level points and caveats: Persistent disease was associated with favored TRBV28 usage and with favored use of TRBJ1-2 and TRBJ2-5.

The receptor's source is a female donor with Graves disease. The chain links TRBV7-2 to TRBJ1-2; D ambiguous. The sequences come from peripheral blood mononuclear cells (PBMCs), collected when the disease was refractory, from a patient treated with antithyroid drugs. Here the CDR3 DNA reads TGTGCCAGCAGCTTAATTTCCTATGGCTACACCTTC. It specifies CASSLISYGYTF.